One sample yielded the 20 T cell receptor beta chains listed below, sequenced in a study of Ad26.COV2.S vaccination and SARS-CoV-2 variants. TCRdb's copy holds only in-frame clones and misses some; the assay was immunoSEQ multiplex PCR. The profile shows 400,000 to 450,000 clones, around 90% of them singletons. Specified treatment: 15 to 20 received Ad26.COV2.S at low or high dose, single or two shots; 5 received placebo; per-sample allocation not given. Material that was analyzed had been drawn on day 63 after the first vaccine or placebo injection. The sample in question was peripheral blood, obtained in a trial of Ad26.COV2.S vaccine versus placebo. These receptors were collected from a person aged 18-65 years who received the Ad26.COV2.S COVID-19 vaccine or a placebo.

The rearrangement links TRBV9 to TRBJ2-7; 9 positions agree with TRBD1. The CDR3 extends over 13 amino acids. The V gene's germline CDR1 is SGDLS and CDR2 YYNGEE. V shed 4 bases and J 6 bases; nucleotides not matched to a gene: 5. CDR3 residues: CASSPGTGIEQYF. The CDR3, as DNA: TGTGCCAGCAGCCCTGGGACAGGGATCGAGCAGTACTTC.

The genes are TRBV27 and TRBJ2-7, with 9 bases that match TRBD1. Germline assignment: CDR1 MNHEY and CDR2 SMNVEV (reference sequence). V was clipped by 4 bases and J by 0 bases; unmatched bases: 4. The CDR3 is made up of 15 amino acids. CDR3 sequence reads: CASSSRQGVSYEQYF. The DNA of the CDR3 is TGTGCCAGCAGTTCCAGACAGGGGGTCTCCTACGAGCAGTACTTC.

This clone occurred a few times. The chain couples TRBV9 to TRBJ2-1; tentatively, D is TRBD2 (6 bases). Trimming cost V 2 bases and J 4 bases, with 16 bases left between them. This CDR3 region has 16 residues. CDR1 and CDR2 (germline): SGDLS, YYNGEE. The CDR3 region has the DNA TGTGCCAGCAGCGTCTCCGGGAGTTTCGGTTACAATGAGCAGTTCTTC. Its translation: CASSVSGSFGYNEQFF.

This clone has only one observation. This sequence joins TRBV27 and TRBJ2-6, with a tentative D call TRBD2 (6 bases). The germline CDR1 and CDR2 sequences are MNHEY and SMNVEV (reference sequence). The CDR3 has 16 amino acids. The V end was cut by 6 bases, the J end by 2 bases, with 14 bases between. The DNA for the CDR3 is TGTGCCAGCAGACTTATAACGGGGGCTGGGGCCAACGTCCTGACTTTC. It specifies CASRLITGAGANVLTF.

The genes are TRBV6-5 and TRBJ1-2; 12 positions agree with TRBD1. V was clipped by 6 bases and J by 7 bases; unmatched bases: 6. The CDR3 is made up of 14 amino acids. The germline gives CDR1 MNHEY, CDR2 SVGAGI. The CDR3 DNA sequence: TGTGCCAGCAGCATGGGACAGGGGGCCTTTGGCTACACCTTC. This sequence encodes CASSMGQGAFGYTF.

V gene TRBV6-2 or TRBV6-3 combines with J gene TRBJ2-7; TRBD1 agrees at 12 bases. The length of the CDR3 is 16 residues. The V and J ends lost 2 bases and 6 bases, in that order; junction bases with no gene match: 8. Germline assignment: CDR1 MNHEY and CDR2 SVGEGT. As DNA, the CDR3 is TGTGCCAGCAGTTACCAACCGGGACAGGGGGCTGGCGAGCAGTACTTC. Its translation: CASSYQPGQGAGEQYF.

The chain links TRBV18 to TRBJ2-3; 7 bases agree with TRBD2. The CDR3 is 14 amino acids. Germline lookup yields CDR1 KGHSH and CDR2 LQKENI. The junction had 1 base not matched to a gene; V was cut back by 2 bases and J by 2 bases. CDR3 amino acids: CASSPSGNTDTQYF. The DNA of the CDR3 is TGTGCCAGCTCACCAAGCGGGAACACAGATACGCAGTATTTT. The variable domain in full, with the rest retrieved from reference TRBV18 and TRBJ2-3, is NAGVMQNPRHLVRRRGQEARLRCSPMKGHSHVYWYRQLPEEGLKFMVYLQKENIIDESGMPKERFSAEFPKEGPSILRIQQVVRGDSAAYFCASSPSGNTDTQYFGPGTRLTVL.

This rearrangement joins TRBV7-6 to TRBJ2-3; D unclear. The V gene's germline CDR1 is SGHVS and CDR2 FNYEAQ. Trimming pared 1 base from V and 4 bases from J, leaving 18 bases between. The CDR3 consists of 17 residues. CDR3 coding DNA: TGTGCCAGCAGCTTAGGGTCCCCGGGCCCGAGACCAGATACGCAGTATTTT. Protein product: CASSLGSPGPRPDTQYF.

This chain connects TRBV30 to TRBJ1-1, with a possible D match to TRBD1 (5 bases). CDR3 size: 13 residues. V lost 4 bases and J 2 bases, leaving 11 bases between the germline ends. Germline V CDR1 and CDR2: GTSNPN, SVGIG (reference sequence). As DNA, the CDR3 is TGTGCCTGGAACGGGGGACCCAACACTGAAGCTTTCTTT. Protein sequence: CAWNGGPNTEAFF.

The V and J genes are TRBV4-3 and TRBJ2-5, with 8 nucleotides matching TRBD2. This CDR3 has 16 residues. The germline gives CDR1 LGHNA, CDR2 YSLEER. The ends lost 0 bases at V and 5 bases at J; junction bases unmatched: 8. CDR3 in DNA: TGCGCCAGCAGCCAAGATGGTCTCGTAGCGGGGGAGACCCAGTACTTC. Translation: CASSQDGLVAGETQYF.

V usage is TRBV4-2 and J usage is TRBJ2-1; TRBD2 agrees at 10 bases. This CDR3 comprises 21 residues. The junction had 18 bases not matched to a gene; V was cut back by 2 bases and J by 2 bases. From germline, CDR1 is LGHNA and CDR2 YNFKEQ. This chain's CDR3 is CASSQPLPGTSADFTYNEQFF. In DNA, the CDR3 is TGTGCCAGCAGCCAACCTCTGCCCGGGACTAGCGCAGACTTCACCTACAATGAGCAGTTCTTC.

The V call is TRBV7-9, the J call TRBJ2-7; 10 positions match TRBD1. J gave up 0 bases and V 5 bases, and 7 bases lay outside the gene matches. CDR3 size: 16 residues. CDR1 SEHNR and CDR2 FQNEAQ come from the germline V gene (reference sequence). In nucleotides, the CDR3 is TGTGCCAGCAGCCACCACCGGGACAGGGGCTCCTACGAGCAGTACTTC. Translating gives CASSHHRDRGSYEQYF.

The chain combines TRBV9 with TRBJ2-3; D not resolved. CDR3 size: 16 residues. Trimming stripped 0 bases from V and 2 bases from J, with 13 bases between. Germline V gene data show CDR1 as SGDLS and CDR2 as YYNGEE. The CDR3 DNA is TGTGCCAGCAGCGTAGAAACGGCGTTATCCACAGATACGCAGTATTTT. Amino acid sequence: CASSVETALSTDTQYF.

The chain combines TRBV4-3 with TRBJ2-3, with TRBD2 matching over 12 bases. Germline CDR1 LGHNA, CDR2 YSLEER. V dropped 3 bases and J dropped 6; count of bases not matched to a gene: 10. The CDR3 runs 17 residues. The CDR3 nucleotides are TGCGCCAGCAGCCATGACCTAGCGGGAGGGTCCTCGGATACGCAGTATTTT. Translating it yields CASSHDLAGGSSDTQYF.

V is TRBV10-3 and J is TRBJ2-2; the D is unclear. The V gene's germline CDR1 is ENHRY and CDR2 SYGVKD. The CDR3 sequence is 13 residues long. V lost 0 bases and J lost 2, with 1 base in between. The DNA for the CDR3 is TGTGCCATCAGTGAGTCCAACACCGGGGAGCTGTTTTTT. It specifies CAISESNTGELFF.

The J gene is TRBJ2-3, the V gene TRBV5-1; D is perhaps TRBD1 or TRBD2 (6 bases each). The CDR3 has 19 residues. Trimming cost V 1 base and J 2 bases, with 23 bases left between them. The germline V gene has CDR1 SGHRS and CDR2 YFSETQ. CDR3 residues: CASSLTARGTGAPTDTQYF. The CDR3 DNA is TGCGCCAGCAGCTTGACGGCCCGGGGTACGGGGGCCCCCACAGATACGCAGTATTTT.

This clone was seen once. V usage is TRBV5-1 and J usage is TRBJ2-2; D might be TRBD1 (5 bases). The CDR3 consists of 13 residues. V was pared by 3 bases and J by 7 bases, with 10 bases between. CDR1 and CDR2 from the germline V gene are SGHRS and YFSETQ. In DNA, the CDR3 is TGCGCCAGCAGCTCCCAGGGCAACGGGGAGCTGTTTTTT. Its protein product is CASSSQGNGELFF. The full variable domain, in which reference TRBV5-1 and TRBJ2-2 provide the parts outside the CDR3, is KAGVTQTPRYLIKTRGQQVTLSCSPISGHRSVSWYQQTPGQGLQFLFEYFSETQRNKGNFPGRFSGRQFSNSRSEMNVSTLELGDSALYLCASSSQGNGELFFGEGSRLTVL.

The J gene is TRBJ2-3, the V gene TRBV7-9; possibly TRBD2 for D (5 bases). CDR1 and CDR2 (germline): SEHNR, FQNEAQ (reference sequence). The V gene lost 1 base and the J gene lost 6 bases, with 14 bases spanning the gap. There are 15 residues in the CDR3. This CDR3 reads CASSLVVASGDTQYF. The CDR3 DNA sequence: TGTGCCAGCAGCTTAGTCGTAGCGTCGGGGGATACGCAGTATTTT.

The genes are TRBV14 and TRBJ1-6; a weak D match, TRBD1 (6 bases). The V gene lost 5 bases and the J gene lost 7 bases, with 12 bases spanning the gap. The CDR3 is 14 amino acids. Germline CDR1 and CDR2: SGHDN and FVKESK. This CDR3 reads CASSITGWNSPLHF. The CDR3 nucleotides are TGTGCCAGCAGCATAACAGGGTGGAATTCACCCCTCCACTTT.

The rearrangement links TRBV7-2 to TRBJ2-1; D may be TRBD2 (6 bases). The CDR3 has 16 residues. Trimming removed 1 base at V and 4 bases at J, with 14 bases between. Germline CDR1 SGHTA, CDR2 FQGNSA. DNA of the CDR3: TGTGCCAGCAGCTTAGGGACCGGACTACCTTACAATGAGCAGTTCTTC. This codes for CASSLGTGLPYNEQFF.